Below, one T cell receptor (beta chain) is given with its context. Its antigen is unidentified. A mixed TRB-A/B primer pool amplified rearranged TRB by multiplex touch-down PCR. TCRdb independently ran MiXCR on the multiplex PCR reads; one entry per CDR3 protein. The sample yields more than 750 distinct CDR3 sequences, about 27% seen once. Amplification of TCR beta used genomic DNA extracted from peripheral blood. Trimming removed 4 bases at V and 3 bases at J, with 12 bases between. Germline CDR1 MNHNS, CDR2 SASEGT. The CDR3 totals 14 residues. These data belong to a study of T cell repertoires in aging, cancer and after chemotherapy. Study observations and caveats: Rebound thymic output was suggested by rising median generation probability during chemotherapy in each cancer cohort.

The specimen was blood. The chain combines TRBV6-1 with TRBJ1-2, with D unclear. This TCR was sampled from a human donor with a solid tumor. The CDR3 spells CASSAGPFDYGYTF. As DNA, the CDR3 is TGTGCCAGCAGTGCGGGTCCCTTCGACTATGGCTACACCTTC.